Listed below are T cell receptor beta chains from one sample, sequenced in a study of T cell responses to AZD1222 COVID-19 vaccine. Method: immunoSEQ multiplex PCR; TCRdb's copy keeps in-frame clones and lacks some. This table holds around 150,000 clones, approximately 89% found once. Here the sequenced sample was peripheral blood, taken on day 0 of AZD1222 vaccination. Receptors were obtained from an adult in good health. Each CDR3 is given with its conserved first and last residue. D genes are given only for firm matches. For some rows the clone size is stated as once, few or many, or as a class when expanded; others skip it.

D	size	V	J	CDR3
-	once	TRBV27	TRBJ1-1	CASRGTAGTEAFF
TRBD1	-	TRBV10-3	TRBJ2-2	CAISEFRTGAGELFF
-	-	TRBV19	TRBJ1-4	CASSPTAGGSFF
TRBD1	few	TRBV11-1	TRBJ1-1	CASSLGTGGRAFF
TRBD2	-	TRBV18	TRBJ2-1	CASSPPGLAGVNEQFF
-	-	TRBV5-4	TRBJ1-2	CASSLGGDPLNYGYTF
-	-	TRBV2	TRBJ1-5	CASNKGLVNQPQHF
-	-	TRBV6-5	TRBJ2-7	CASSSKRFSPSYEQYF
-	-	TRBV5-1	TRBJ1-1	CASSLFPQSGTEAFF
-	-	TRBV4-3	TRBJ1-4	CASSPKDHVARNEKLFF
-	-	TRBV19	TRBJ1-2	CASRRQVFQYGYTF
TRBD1	-	TRBV19	TRBJ2-5	CASSATGGAIVRETQYF
-	-	TRBV30	TRBJ1-1	CAWSAWGGTEAFF
-	-	TRBV7-2	TRBJ1-5	CASATTGGNQPQHF
-	-	TRBV7-2	TRBJ2-7	CASSLEGLGEQYF
-	-	TRBV5-8	TRBJ1-4	CASNRGVRGNEKLFF
TRBD2	-	TRBV18	TRBJ2-2	CASSQFSGTNTGELFF
-	-	TRBV12-3/TRBV12-4	TRBJ1-5	CASSWSREPQHF
-	-	TRBV7-2	TRBJ2-2	CASSGRGSNTGELFF
-	-	TRBV9	TRBJ1-3	CASSEGLGLDASGNTIYF
-	-	TRBV19	TRBJ1-2	CASSISSAGSPHTF
-	-	TRBV28	TRBJ2-5	CASSSPGFQETQYF